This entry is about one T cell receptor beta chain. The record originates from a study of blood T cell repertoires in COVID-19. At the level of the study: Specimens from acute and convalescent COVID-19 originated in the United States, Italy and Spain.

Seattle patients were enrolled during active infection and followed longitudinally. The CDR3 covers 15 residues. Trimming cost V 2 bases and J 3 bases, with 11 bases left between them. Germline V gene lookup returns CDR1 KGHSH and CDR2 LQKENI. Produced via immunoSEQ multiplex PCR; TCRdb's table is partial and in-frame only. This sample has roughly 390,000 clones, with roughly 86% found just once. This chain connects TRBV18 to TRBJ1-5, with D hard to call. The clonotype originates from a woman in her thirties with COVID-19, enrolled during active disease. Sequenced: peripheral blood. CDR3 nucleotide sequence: TGTGCCAGCTCACCAGCAGGATCGGTCAATCAGCCCCAGCATTTT. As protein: CASSPAGSVNQPQHF.